The sequence of this TCR beta chain was determined in a study of blood T cell repertoires in COVID-19. The method was immunoSEQ multiplex PCR; TCRdb's version includes in-frame clones alone and lacks a portion of them. This table holds roughly 400,000 clones, 70% to 90% found once. Sequenced sample: PBMCs or T cells enriched from blood (not recorded which). The clonotype originates from a woman younger than 35 who had been exposed to COVID-19.

The CDR3 DNA is TGCGCCAGCGGATCACAGGGGATCGCAGATACGCAGTATTTT. It is translated as CASGSQGIADTQYF. The chain is built from TRBV10-2 and TRBJ2-3; 7 bases match TRBD1. The ends lost 8 bases at V and 4 bases at J; junction bases unmatched: 9. Germline V lookup: CDR1 WSHSY, CDR2 SAAADI. This CDR3 region has 14 residues.